This TCR beta chain was captured by sequencing in a study of T cells in Graves' hyperthyroidism and ophthalmopathy. Study-wide findings and caveats: In blood, most of the thyroid clonotypes expanded above 0.001 were also present. Using 13 V-J features, a model discriminated ophthalmopathy from stable hyperthyroidism.

This clonotype was counted a few times. Its specificity is not known. Germline lookup yields CDR1 KGHSH and CDR2 LQKENI. The ends lost 3 bases at V and 7 bases at J; junction bases unmatched: 6. This CDR3 spans 14 amino acids. The CDR3 regions of TCR beta were amplified from RNA transcripts. Using the HTBI primer set, a first-round RT-PCR was run on the TCR CDR3. One entry per CDR3 protein results from TCRdb running MiXCR on the multiplex PCR reads. The sample contains about 400,000 distinct CDR3 sequences, more than 12% of which appear only once. The chain combines TRBV18 with TRBJ2-1; 7 bases map to TRBD1. Sequencing was carried out using blood. The receptor was derived from a woman aged 25 to 45 with Graves' hyperthyroidism. The CDR3 reads CASSPRQGWNEQFF. The CDR3 region has the DNA TGTGCCAGCTCACCCAGACAGGGATGGAATGAGCAGTTCTTC.